This T cell receptor (beta chain) stems from a study of human thymus T cells. The CDR3 is 13 residues long. In germline, CDR1 is LNHDA, CDR2 SQIVND (reference sequence). V was shortened by 3 bases and J by 3 bases, with 8 bases between the two germline ends. In regard to this clone: The antigen is not known.

General study results and limits: A high degree of thymic repertoire overlap among unrelated individuals was reported in related research. In thymic and blood repertoires alike, V and J usage looked biased.

Only in-frame clones appear in the TCRdb table, and some are missing; sequencing was by immunoSEQ multiplex PCR. The table includes some 130,000 clones, around 94% detected once. Corrective heart surgery yielded the resections from which the thymus tissue came. Sequencing input: thymus tissue. This clonotype was sampled from a boy younger than two with a congenital heart defect but otherwise immunologically healthy. The chain couples TRBV19 to TRBJ1-1; D remains unclear. The CDR3 DNA is TGTGCCAGTAGTATTGTGGCACACACTGAAGCTTTCTTT. Translating it yields CASSIVAHTEAFF.